These 5 T cell receptor beta chains were sequenced from one sample in a study of T cells in Graves' hyperthyroidism and ophthalmopathy. RNA transcripts served as the template for amplifying TCR beta CDR3 regions. HTBI primers were the set used in a first-round RT-PCR of the TCR CDR3. TCRdb passed the multiplex PCR reads through MiXCR, listing each CDR3 protein once. The table records around 660,000 distinct CDR3 sequences, 40% to 55% of them present only once. Material for sequencing was peripheral blood or thyroid tissue (not recorded which). All receptors derive from an adult man with Graves' disease, either hyperthyroidism or ophthalmopathy (not recorded which).

The J gene is TRBJ2-3, the V gene TRBV29-1; TRBD1 matches at 10 bases. The CDR3 length is 15 residues. CDR1 and CDR2 (germline): SQVTM, ANQGSEA. Trimming removed 0 bases from V and 6 bases from J; junction bases left unmatched: 6. The CDR3 DNA sequence: TGCAGCGTTGAAGATCTGGGACAGGGGCCCGATACGCAGTATTTT. Translation gives CSVEDLGQGPDTQYF.

This clonotype was detected only a few times. One end of the junction does not line up with germline, which may come from a read error. This chain joins TRBV20-1 and TRBJ2-2; D is unclear. The CDR3 length is 12 residues. From germline, CDR1 is DFQATT and CDR2 SNEGSKA (reference sequence). Written as DNA, the CDR3 is TGCAGTGCCAGAGCGAACACCGGGGAGCTGTTTTTT. Its protein product is CSARANTGELFF.

Of note for this clonotype: A much larger clone differs by one base, so this may be a read error. The rearrangement joins TRBV2 to TRBJ2-7, with a possible D match to TRBD1 (5 bases). Germline assignment: CDR1 SNHLY and CDR2 FYNNEI. CDR3 length: 14 residues. The CDR3 DNA follows: TGTGCCAGCAGTGCCGGCATGGCAGGGAACGAGCGGTACTTC. Translating it yields CASSAGMAGNERYF.

The genes are TRBV19 and TRBJ1-5; D gene uncertain. The CDR3 contains 14 residues. V dropped 3 bases and J dropped 1 base, with 7 bases sitting between them. The germline CDR1 and CDR2 sequences are LNHDA and SQIVND (reference sequence). CDR3 sequence (DNA): TGTGCCAGTAGTATGGGGAGGAGCAATCAGCCCCAGCATTTT. This sequence encodes CASSMGRSNQPQHF.

The gene calls are TRBV11-2 and TRBJ1-1; no clear D gene. CDR3 length: 14 residues. V lost 7 bases, J lost 1 base, and 13 bases lay in between. The V gene's germline CDR1 is SGHAT and CDR2 FQNNGV. CDR3 DNA: TGTGCCAGCATGGTCGGATCTTCGAACACTGAAGCTTTCTTT. The encoded protein is CASMVGSSNTEAFF.